This T cell receptor (beta chain) was recovered during a study of neurological immune-mediated disorders. It was by 5'RACE with 10-nucleotide random UMIs that the cDNA was made. The output of every sequencing run, over 180 million TCR-beta sequences, came from 15-18 subjects. TCRdb independently ran MiXCR on the 5' RACE reads; one entry per CDR3 protein. The sample lists approximately 87,000 distinct CDR3 sequences, roughly an eighth occurring once. At least ten counts were recorded for this clonotype. The antigen is unknown. Study-level points and caveats: The most TCR clonal expansion was seen in HTLV-1-associated myelopathy, and the least was seen in multiple sclerosis, which fell below healthy controls. Private repertoires in all groups were suggested, as expanded clones shared no CDR3 amino acid sequences across subjects.

The CDR3 extends over 16 amino acids. Germline CDR1 SEHNR, CDR2 FQNEAQ (reference sequence). The V and J ends lost 5 bases and 2 bases respectively, with 13 bases between them. Material for sequencing was PBMCs. The V and J genes are TRBV7-9 and TRBJ2-6; D perhaps matches TRBD1 (6 bases). This TCR was recovered from a woman between 50 and 59 years old in good health. The CDR3 region has the DNA TGTGCCAGCAGCCAGGACAGTTCCCCTGGGGCCAACGTCCTGACTTTC. This translates into CASSQDSSPGANVLTF.